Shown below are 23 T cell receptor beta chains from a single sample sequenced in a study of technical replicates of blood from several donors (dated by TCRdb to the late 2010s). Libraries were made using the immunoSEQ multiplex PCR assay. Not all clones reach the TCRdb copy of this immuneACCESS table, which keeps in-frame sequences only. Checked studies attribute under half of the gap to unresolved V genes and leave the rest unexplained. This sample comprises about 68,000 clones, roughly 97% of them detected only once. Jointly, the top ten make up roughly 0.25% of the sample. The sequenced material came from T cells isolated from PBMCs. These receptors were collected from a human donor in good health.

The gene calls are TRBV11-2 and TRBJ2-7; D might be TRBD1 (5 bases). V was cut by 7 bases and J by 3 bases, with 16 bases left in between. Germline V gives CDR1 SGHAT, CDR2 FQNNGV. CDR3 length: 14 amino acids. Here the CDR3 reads CASNSPGSSYEQYF. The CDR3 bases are TGTGCCAGCAACTCACCAGGGTCAAGCTACGAGCAGTACTTC.

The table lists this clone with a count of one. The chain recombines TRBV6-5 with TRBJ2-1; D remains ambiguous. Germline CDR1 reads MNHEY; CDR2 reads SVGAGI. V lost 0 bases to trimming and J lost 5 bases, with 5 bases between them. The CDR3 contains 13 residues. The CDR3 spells CASSYSADNEQFF. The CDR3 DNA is TGTGCCAGCAGTTACTCGGCAGACAATGAGCAGTTCTTC.

This CDR3 is CAILPDRSPYEQYF. DNA of the CDR3: TGTGCCATCCTTCCGGACAGGAGCCCCTACGAGCAGTACTTC. The chain has TRBV10-3 and TRBJ2-7, with 7 bases fitting TRBD1. There are 14 residues in the CDR3. V gave up 8 bases and J gave up 2 bases; unmatched junction bases: 9. In germline, CDR1 is ENHRY, CDR2 SYGVKD.

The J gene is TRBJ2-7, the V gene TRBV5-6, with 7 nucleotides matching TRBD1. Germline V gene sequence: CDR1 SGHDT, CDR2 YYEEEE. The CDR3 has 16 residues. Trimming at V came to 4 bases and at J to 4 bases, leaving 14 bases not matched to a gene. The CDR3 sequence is CASSNLLGTERYEQYF. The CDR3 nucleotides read TGTGCCAGCAGCAACCTATTAGGGACAGAGAGATACGAGCAGTACTTC. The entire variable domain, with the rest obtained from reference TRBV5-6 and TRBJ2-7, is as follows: DAGVTQSPTHLIKTRGQQVTLRCSPKSGHDTVSWYQQALGQGPQFIFQYYEEEERQRGNFPDRFSGHQFPNYSSELNVNALLLGDSALYLCASSNLLGTERYEQYFGPGTRLTVT.

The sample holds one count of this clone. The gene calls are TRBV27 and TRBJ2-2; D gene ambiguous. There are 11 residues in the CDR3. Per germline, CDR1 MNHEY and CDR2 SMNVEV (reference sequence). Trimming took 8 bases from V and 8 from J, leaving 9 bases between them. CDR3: CASCLEGELFF. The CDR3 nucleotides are TGTGCCAGCTGCCTAGAGGGGGAGCTGTTTTTT.

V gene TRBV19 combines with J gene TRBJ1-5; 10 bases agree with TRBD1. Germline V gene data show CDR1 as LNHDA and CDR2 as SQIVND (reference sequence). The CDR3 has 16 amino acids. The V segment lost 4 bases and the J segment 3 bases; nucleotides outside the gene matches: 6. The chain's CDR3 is CASSTSGQGPNQPQHF. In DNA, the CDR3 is TGTGCCAGTAGTACCTCGGGACAGGGGCCCAATCAGCCCCAGCATTTT.

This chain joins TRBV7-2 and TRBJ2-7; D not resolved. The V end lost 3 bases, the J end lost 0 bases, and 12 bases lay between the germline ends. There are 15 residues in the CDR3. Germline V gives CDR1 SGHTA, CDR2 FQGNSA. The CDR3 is CASSLTLATSYEQYF. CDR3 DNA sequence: TGTGCCAGCAGCTTGACTCTCGCCACCTCCTACGAGCAGTACTTC.

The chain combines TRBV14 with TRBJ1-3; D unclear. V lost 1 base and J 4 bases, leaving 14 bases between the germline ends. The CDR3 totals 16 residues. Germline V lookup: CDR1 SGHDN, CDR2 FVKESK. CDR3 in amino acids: CASSQVDFYVGNTIYF. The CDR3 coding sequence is TGTGCCAGCAGCCAAGTAGACTTTTACGTCGGAAACACCATATATTTT.

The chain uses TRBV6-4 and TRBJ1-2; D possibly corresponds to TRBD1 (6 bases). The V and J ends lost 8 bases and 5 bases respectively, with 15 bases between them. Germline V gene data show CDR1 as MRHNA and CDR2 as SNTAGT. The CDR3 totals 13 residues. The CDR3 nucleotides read TGTGCCAGCCCCACAGGGAAAAGGTATGGCTACACCTTC. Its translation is CASPTGKRYGYTF.

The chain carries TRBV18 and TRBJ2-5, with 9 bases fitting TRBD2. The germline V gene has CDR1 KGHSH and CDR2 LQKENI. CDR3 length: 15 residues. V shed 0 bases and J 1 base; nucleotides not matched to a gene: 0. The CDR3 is CASSPPSGSQETQYF. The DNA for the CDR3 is TGTGCCAGCTCACCACCTAGCGGGAGCCAAGAGACCCAGTACTTC.

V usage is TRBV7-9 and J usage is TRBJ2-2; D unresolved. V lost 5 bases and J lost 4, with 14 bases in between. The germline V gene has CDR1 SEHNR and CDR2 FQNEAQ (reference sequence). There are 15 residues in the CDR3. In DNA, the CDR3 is TGTGCCAGCAGCCCTCAGACTGGTTTCACCGGGGAGCTGTTTTTT. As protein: CASSPQTGFTGELFF. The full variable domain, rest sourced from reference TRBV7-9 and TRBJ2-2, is DTGVSQNPRHKITKRGQNVTFRCDPISEHNRLYWYRQTLGQGPEFLTYFQNEAQLEKSRLLSDRFSAERPKGSFSTLEIQRTEQGDSAMYLCASSPQTGFTGELFFGEGSRLTVL.

CDR3 in amino acids: CASIPDRTHTDTQYF. Written as DNA, the CDR3 is TGTGCCAGCATCCCCGACAGGACACACACAGATACGCAGTATTTT. The J gene is TRBJ2-3, the V gene TRBV27; D is perhaps TRBD1 (6 bases). Trimming removed 7 bases from V and 2 bases from J, with 16 bases in between. Germline lookup yields CDR1 MNHEY and CDR2 SMNVEV (reference sequence). CDR3 size: 15 residues.

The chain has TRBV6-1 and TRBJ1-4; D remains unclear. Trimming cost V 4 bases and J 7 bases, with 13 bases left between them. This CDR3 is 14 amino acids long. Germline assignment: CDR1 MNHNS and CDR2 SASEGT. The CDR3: CASSVGGIGEKLFF. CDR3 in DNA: TGTGCCAGCAGTGTAGGAGGGATTGGTGAAAAACTGTTTTTT.

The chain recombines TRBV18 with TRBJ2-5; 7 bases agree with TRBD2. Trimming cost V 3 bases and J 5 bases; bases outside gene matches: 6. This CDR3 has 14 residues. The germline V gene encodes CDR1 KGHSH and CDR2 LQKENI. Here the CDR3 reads CASSPPGLQETQYF. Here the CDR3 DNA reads TGTGCCAGCTCACCCCCGGGACTACAGGAGACCCAGTACTTC.

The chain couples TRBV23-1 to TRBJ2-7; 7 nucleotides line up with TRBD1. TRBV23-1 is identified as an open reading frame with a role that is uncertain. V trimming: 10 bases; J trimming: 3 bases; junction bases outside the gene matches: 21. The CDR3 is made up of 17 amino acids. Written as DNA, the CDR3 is TGCGCCAAAGAAACGGTCAACTCAGACAGGGCCTTCTACGAGCAGTACTTC. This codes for CAKETVNSDRAFYEQYF.

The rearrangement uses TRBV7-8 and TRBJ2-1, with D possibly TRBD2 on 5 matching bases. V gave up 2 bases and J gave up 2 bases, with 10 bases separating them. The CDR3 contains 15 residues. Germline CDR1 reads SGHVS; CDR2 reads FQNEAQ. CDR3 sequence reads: CASSLLGLPYNEQFF. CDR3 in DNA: TGTGCCAGCAGCTTACTTGGACTCCCCTACAATGAGCAGTTCTTC. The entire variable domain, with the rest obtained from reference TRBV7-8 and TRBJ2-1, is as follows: GAGVSQSPRYKVAKRGQDVALRCDPISGHVSLFWYQQALGQGPEFLTYFQNEAQLDKSGLPSDRFFAERPEGSVSTLKIQRTQQEDSAVYLCASSLLGLPYNEQFFGPGTRLTVL.

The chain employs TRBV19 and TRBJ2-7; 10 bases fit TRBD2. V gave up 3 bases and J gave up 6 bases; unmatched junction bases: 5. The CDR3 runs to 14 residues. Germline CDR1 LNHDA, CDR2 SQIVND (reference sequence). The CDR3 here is CASSILAGEGEQYF. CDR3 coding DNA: TGTGCCAGTAGTATTCTAGCGGGAGAAGGCGAGCAGTACTTC.

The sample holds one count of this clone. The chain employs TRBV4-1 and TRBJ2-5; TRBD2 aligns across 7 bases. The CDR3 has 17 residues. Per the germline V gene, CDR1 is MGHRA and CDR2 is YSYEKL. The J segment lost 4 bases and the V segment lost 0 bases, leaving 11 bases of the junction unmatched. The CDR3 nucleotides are TGCGCCAGCAGCCAAGATTTCCCTCGCGGCGGGAGAGAGACCCAGTACTTC. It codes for CASSQDFPRGGRETQYF.

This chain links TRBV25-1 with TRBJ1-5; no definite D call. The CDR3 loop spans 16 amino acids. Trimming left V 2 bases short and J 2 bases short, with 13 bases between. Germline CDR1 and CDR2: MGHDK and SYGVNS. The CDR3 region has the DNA TGTGCCAGCAGTGAAGGTCATAGGGAGGGCAATCAGCCCCAGCATTTT. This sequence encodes CASSEGHREGNQPQHF.

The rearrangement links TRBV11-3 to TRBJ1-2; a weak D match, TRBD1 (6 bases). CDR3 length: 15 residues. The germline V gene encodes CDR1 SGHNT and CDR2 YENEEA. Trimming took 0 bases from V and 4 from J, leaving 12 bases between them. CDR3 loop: CASSLDRRGGYGYTF. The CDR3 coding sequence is TGTGCCAGCAGCTTAGATCGCAGGGGTGGCTATGGCTACACCTTC.

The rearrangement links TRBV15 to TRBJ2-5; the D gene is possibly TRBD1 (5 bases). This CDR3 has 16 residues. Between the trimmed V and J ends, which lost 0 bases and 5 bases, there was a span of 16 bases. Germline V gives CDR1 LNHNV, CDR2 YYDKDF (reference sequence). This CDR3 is CATSREPGAGLETQYF. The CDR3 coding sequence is TGTGCCACCAGCAGAGAGCCTGGGGCAGGGTTGGAGACCCAGTACTTC.

CDR3 sequence (DNA): TGTGCCTGGAGTCGACTAACATACACCGGGGAGCTGTTTTTT. As protein: CAWSRLTYTGELFF. The chain has TRBV30 and TRBJ2-2; D perhaps matches TRBD2 (5 bases). The CDR3 runs to 14 residues. Germline CDR1 GTSNPN, CDR2 SVGIG (reference sequence). V dropped 2 bases and J dropped 3 bases, with 10 bases sitting between them.

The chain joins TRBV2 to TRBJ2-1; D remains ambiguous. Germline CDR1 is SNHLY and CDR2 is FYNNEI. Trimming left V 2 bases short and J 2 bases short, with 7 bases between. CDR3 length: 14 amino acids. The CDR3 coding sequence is TGTGCCAGCAGTGAAAAACAAGCCTACAATGAGCAGTTCTTC. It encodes CASSEKQAYNEQFF.